This T cell receptor beta chain originates from a study of blood T cell repertoires in COVID-19. On the study more broadly: Acute and convalescent COVID-19 specimens originated in the United States, Italy and Spain. In each case, the material was cDNA or gDNA derived from T cells, B-cell-depleted T cells, or PBMCs.

Study processing details: Using reference gene primer amplification, nucleated cell counts were estimated. The method was immunoSEQ multiplex PCR; TCRdb's version includes in-frame clones alone and lacks a portion of them. D and trimming were read from the DNA, whereas the V and J calls and clone size are those reported in that table. Counted here are around 220,000 clones, around 86% occurring once; the ten biggest clones make up around 5.4%. The V gene end was trimmed by 3 bases and the J gene end by 7 bases; junction bases not matched to a gene: 5. Germline CDR1 is LNHDA and CDR2 is SQIVND (reference sequence). The CDR3 contains 14 residues.

The sequencing sample was made of peripheral blood. V is TRBV19 and J is TRBJ1-1, with 10 nucleotides matching TRBD1. The clonotype comes from a human donor in a cohort sampled during active COVID-19. CDR3 region: CASSIDRGQGEAFF. The DNA for the CDR3 is TGTGCCAGTAGTATCGACAGGGGGCAGGGTGAAGCTTTCTTT.